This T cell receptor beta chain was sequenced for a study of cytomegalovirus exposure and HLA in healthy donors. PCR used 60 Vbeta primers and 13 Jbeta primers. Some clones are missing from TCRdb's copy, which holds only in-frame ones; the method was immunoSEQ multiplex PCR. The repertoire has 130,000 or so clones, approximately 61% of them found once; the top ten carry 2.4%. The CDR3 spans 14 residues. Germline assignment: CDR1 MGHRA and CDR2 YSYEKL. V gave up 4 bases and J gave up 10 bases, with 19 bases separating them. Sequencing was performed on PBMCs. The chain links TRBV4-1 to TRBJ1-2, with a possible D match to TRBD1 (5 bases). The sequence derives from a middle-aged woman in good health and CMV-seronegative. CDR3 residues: CASSPGMGRWDYTF. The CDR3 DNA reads TGCGCCAGCAGCCCAGGGATGGGCCGTTGGGACTACACCTTC.